Sequencing of this T cell receptor beta chain was carried out in a study of CD8+ T cells in alopecia areata. Overall study: Spontaneously alopecic C3H/HeJ graft donors, about 6-12 months old, gave skin to roughly 6-10-week-old female C3H/HeJ mice. Study observations and caveats: Especially in alopecia totalis/universalis, lesional scalp showed greater clonality than normal scalp did. TCR sharing across patients was less clear than in mice, possibly HLA-related. Normal skin contains resident alphabeta T cells, and these are also sequenced in scalp samples.

As regards this clone: The antigen remains unidentified. Gene and germline names: mouse. The sequenced fragment ends 4 residues before the CDR3 boundary, so the rest is inferred from the germline J gene.

In each case, RNA was isolated and then reverse transcribed into cDNA as the sequencing template. Assay used: immunoSEQ multiplex PCR; TCRdb lists only in-frame clones, some missing. The sample yields some 120,000 clones, without any singletons. The CDR3 is 14 residues long. Germline CDR1 reads NNHDY; CDR2 reads SYVADS. The V and J ends lost 4 bases and 3 bases, in that order; junction bases with no gene match: 2. Sequences were obtained from lesional skin. The origin of this receptor is a C3H/HeJ mouse with alopecia areata. Strain MHC haplotype: H2-k. This chain connects TRBV13-3 to TRBJ2-3, with 10 bases matching TRBD2. The DNA read from the CDR3 is TGTGCCAGCAGTCTCTGGGGGGGCGCAGAA. Amino acid sequence: CASSLWGGAE. The CDR3 in full is CASSLWGGAETLYF.